Listed below are T cell receptor beta chains from one sample, sequenced in a study of beta chain features in type 1 diabetes. TCRdb keeps only in-frame clones here, not all; method: immunoSEQ multiplex PCR. The table lists about 130,000 clones, about 9.2% of them singletons, with about 0.66% in the top ten. Material for sequencing was central memory CD4+ T cells from blood. The receptor source for this set is a man younger than 35 in good health. Each CDR3 is given with its conserved first and last residue. Fields, in order: CDR3 length, D gene, V gene, CDR3 protein. A D gene is named only where the DNA matches it firmly.

>13|TRBD1|TRBV2
CASSLQGTYEQYF
>13|TRBD2|TRBV29-1
CSDAQAGGGTQYF
>16|-|TRBV11-2
CASSSAMGRSYNEQFF
>14|TRBD1|TRBV27
CASRKTGGNYGYTF
>14|TRBD2|TRBV5-4
CASSQAAGAYEQYF
>15|TRBD1|TRBV19
CASSTALQGSYEQYF
>14|TRBD1|TRBV18
CASSFGQAWDIQYF
>14|TRBD1|TRBV28
CASSSQGSNQPQHF
>15|TRBD2|TRBV7-3
CASSLGLAGGDTQYF
>14|TRBD2|TRBV7-2
CASSLGTSGGLQYF
>11|-|TRBV6-6
CASSTLDTQYF
>15|-|TRBV2
CASSEEVLPNTEAFF
>15|-|TRBV7-8
CASSHVGQRADTQYF
>17|TRBD1|TRBV5-8
CASSLVPGQGSTDTQYF
>16|TRBD1|TRBV7-7
CASSAVGTASYNEQFF
>14|TRBD2|TRBV7-2
CASSLGTSYNEQFF
>14|TRBD2|TRBV11-2
CASSLFGTRNEQFF
>16|-|TRBV7-3
CASSLMGAAGANVLTF
>14|TRBD1|TRBV7-3
CASGTRDRGNIQYF
>17|TRBD2|TRBV7-8
CASSLVLLAGVAGELFF
>17|-|TRBV21-1
CASSATGLARNQETQYF
>14|-|TRBV21-1
CASTPTQGNEKLFF
>15|TRBD1|TRBV5-7
CASSHRGCYNSPLHF
>16|TRBD1|TRBV5-1
CASSLSRDRVHNEQFF
>14|TRBD1|TRBV4-1
CASSFRTGYHEQYF
>13|-|TRBV28
CASSPPPTYEQYF
>16|TRBD2|TRBV11-2
CASTTGTSHSTDTQYF
>15|-|TRBV7-9
CASSLDTGPNEKLFF
>15|-|TRBV10-3
CAISDSFLGSGELFF
>15|-|TRBV7-8
CASSLGWTVTYEQYF
>16|TRBD1|TRBV30
CAWSDRDRVSNQPQHF
>18|-|TRBV21-1
CASSKFSGTGGSGSPLHF
>12|-|TRBV7-2
CATLRSNQPQHF
>14|TRBD1|TRBV19
CASSIGQGGFGYTF
>15|TRBD1|TRBV5-5
CASSSDRTGANVLTF
>15|TRBD1|TRBV29-1
CSVEFETGGSYEQYF
>11|-|TRBV28
CASSPSQPQHF
>12|TRBD2|TRBV10-3
CAIGGGYNEQFF